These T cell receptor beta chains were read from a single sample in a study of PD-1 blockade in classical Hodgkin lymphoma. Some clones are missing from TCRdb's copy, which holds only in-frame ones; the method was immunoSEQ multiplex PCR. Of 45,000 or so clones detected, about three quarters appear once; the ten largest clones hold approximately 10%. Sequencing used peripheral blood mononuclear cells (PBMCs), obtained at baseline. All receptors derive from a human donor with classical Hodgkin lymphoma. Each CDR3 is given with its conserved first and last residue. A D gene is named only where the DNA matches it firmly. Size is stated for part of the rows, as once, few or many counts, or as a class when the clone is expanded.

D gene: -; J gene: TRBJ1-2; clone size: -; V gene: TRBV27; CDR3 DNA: TGTGCCAGCAGTTTCTTCCCCGGCTATGGCTACACCTTC; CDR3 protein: CASSFFPGYGYTF
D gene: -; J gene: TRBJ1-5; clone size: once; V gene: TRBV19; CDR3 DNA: TGTGCCAGTAGTACACTTTTGGGGCATCAGCCCCAGCATTTT; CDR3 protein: CASSTLLGHQPQHF
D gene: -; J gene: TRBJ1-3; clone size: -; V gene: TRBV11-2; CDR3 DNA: TGTGCCAGCAGCTTAGGTCCAGTAAACTTCTCTGGAAACACCATATATTTT; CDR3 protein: CASSLGPVNFSGNTIYF
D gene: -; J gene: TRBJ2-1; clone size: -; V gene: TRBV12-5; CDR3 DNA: TGTGCTAGTGGTTGGCTTCGGGGGGCCCAATACAATGAGCAGTTCTTC; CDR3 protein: CASGWLRGAQYNEQFF
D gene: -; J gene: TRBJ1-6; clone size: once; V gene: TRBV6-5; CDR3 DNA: TGTGCCAGCAGTTATTATAATTCACCCCTCCACTTT; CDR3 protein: CASSYYNSPLHF
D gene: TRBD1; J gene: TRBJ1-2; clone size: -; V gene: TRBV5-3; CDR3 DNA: TGTGCCAGCAGCTTAGCGGGACAGGGGAACTATGGCTACACCTTC; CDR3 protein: CASSLAGQGNYGYTF
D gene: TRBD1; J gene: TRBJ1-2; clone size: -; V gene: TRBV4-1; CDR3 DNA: TGCGCCAGCAGCCAAGCCGGGACAGGGGGCTTGGATGGCTACACCTTC; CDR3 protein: CASSQAGTGGLDGYTF
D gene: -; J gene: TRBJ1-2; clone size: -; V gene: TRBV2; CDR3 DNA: TGTGCCAGCAGACGTTTCGAGAGGGACTCTAACTATGGCTACACCTTC; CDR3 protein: CASRRFERDSNYGYTF
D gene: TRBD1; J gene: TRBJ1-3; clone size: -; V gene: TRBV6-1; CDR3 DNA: TGTGCCAGCAGAGGGACAGTCTCTGGAAACACCATATATTTT; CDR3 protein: CASRGTVSGNTIYF
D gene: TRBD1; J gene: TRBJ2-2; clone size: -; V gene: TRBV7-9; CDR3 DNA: TGTGCCAGCAGCCCCGCCGGGACAGGGTCCACCGGGGAGCTGTTTTTT; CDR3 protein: CASSPAGTGSTGELFF
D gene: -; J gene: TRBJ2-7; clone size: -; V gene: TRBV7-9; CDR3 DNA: TGTGCCAGCAGCTTAGTGGCAGGCGAGGTTGAGCAGTACTTC; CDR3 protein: CASSLVAGEVEQYF
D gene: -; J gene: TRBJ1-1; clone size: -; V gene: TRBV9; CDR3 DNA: TGTGCCAGCAGCGTCACTGCCATGAACACTGAAGCTTTCTTT; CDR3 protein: CASSVTAMNTEAFF
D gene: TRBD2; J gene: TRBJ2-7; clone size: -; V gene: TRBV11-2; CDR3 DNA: TGTGCCAGCAGCTTAGGTCCGGGAGGTATGTACGAGCAGTACTTC; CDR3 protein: CASSLGPGGMYEQYF
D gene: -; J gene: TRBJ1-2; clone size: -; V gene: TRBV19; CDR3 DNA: TGTGCCAGTAGTGGCGTCTGGAGTACATCAAGCTATGGCTACACCTTC; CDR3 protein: CASSGVWSTSSYGYTF
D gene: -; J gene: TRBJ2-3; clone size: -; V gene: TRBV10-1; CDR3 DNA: TGCGCCAGCAGGGACACCTACACAGATACGCAGTATTTT; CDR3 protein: CASRDTYTDTQYF
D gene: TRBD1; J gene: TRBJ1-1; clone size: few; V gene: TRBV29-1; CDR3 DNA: TGCAGCGCCGGACAGGCAGACACTGAAGCTTTCTTT; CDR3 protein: CSAGQADTEAFF
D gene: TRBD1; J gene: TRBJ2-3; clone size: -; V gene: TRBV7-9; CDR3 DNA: TGTGCCAGCAGCGGGGACAGCTCGTTTGGCACAGATACGCAGTATTTT; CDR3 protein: CASSGDSSFGTDTQYF
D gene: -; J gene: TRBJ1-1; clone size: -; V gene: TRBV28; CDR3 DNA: TGTGCCAGCAGTTTAGTGGGGGCGAGGGACACTGAAGCTTTCTTT; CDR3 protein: CASSLVGARDTEAFF
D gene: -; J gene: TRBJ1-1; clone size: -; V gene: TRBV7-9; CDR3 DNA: TGTGCCAGCAGCGTTGCGGCCAGGGACACTGAAGCTTTCTTT; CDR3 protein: CASSVAARDTEAFF
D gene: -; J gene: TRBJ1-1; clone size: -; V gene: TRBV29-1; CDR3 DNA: TGCAGCGTTGTATGGAACACTGAAGCTTTCTTT; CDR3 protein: CSVVWNTEAFF
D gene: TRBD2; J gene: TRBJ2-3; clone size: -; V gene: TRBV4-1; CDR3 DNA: TGCGCCAGCAGCCAAGATCCCCAGGGACTAGCAGCAGATACGCAGTATTTT; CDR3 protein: CASSQDPQGLAADTQYF
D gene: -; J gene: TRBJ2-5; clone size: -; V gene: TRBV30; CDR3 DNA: TGTGCCTGGAGTTTGGGGCAGTTCCAAGAGACCCAGTACTTC; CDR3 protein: CAWSLGQFQETQYF
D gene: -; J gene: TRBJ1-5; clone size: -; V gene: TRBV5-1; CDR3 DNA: TGCGCCAGCAGCCCTGGGACGGTTAATCAGCCCCAGCATTTT; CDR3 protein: CASSPGTVNQPQHF
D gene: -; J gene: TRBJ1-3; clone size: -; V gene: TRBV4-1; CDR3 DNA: TGCGCCAGCAGCCCTCCTTGGTTGGGGGCTGGAAACACCATATATTTT; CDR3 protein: CASSPPWLGAGNTIYF
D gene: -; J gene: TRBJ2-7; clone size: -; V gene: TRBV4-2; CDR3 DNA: TGTGCCAGCAGCCAAGACCCACAGGTGACCTACGAGCAGTACTTC; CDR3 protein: CASSQDPQVTYEQYF
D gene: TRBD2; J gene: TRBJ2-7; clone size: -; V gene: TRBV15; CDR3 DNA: TGTGCCACCAGCAGAGATAGCGGGGGCCCCTACGAGCAGTACTTC; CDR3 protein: CATSRDSGGPYEQYF
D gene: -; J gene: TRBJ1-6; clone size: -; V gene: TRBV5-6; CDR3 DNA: TGTGCCAGCAGCCTATTTTTGGATTCACCCCTCCACTTT; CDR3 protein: CASSLFLDSPLHF
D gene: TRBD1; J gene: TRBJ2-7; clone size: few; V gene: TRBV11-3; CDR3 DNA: TGTGCCAGCAGCTTAGAGGCTACAGGGGTAAACGAGCAGTACTTC; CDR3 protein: CASSLEATGVNEQYF
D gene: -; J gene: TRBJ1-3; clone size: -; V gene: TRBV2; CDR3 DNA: TGTGCCAGCAGTGTTGAGGGAAACACCATATATTTT; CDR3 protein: CASSVEGNTIYF
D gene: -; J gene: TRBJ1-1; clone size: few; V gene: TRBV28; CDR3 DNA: TGTGCCAGCTCTAGGTACACTGAAGCTTTCTTT; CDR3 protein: CASSRYTEAFF
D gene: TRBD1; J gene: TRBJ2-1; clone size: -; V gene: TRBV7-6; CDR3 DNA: TGTGCCAGCAGCTTAGGCGGACAGGGGGACAATGAGCAGTTCTTC; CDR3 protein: CASSLGGQGDNEQFF
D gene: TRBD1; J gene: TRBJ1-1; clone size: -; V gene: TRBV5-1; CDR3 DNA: TGCGCCAGCAGCTCGGGACAGCTAAACACTGAAGCTTTCTTT; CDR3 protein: CASSSGQLNTEAFF
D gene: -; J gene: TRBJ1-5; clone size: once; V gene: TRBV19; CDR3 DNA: TGTGCCACCGTACAGGACATTAGCAATCAGCCCCAGCATTTT; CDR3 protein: CATVQDISNQPQHF
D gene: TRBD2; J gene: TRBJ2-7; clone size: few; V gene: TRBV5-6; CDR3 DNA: TGTGCCAGCAGCCCAACGGGACTAGCGGCCTACGAGCAGTACTTC; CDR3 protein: CASSPTGLAAYEQYF
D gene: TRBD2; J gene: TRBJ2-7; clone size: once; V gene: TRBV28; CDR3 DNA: TGTGCCAGCTCCTATCGAAGCGGGGGGGAACCCTCCTACGAGCAGTACTTC; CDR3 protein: CASSYRSGGEPSYEQYF
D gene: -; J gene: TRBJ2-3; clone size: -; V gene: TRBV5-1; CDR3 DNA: TGCGCCAGCAGCTTGATGGCATCAGTAGGCACAGATACGCAGTATTTT; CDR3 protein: CASSLMASVGTDTQYF
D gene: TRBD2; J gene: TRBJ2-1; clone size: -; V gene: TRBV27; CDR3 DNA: TGTGCCAGCAGTTACAGAGGACTAGCGGGAAACAATGAGCAGTTCTTC; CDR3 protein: CASSYRGLAGNNEQFF
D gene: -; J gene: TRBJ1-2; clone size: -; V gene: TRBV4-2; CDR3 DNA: TGTGCCAGCAGGGGTGAGGCCGGGGATAACTATGGCTACACCTTC; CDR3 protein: CASRGEAGDNYGYTF
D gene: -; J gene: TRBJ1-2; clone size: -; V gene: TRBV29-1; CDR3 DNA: TGCAGCGTTGCTGGCAGGAATGGAGTCCACGGCTACACCTTC; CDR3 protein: CSVAGRNGVHGYTF
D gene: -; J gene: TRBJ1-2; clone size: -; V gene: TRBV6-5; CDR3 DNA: TGTGCCAGCAGTCGGGACCCGGGGGTGTACGGCTACACCTTC; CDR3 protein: CASSRDPGVYGYTF
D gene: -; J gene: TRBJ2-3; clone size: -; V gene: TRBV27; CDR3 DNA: TGTGCCAGCAGTTTATCGAAACCCACAGATACGCAGTATTTT; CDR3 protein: CASSLSKPTDTQYF
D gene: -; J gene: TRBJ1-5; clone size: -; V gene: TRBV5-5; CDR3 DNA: TGTGCCAGCAGCCCCCTAGGGAGTAGCAATCAGCCCCAGCATTTT; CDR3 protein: CASSPLGSSNQPQHF
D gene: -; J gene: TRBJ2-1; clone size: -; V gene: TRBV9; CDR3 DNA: TGTGCCAGCAGCGTGGGGGGTTTGGACAATGAGCAGTTCTTC; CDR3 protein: CASSVGGLDNEQFF
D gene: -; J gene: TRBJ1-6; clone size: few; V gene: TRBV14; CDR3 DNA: TGTGCCAGCAGCCAAGCGGGGCGAGGTTCACCCCTCCACTTT; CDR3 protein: CASSQAGRGSPLHF
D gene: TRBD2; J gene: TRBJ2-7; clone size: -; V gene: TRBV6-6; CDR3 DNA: TGTGCCAGCAGCTCGACTAGCGGGAGCTCCTACGAGCAGTACTTC; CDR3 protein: CASSSTSGSSYEQYF
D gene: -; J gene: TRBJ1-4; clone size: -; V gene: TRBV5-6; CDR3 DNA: TGTGCCAGCAGCCTCGCCACAGGAAAACTGTTTTTT; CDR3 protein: CASSLATGKLFF
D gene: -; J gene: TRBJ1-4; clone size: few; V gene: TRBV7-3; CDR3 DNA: TGTGCCAGCAGCTTAGTCCAAAAACTGTTTTTT; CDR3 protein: CASSLVQKLFF
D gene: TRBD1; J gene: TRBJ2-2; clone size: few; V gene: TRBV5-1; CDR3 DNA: TGCGCCAGCAGCACCGGACAGGGGGCCCACACCGGGGAGCTGTTTTTT; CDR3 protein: CASSTGQGAHTGELFF
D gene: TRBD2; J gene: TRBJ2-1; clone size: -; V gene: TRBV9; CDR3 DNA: TGTGCCAGCAGCGTAGGGGACTACCTTCTCAATGAGCAGTTCTTC; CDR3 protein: CASSVGDYLLNEQFF
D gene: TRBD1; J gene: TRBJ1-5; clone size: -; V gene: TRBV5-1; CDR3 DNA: TGCGCCAGCAGCTTGGAGGGGGCCGGCAATCAGCCCCAGCATTTT; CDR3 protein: CASSLEGAGNQPQHF
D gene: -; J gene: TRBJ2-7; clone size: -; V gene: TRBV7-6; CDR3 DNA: TGTGCCAGCAGCTTAGAAGGGACGGCAACCTACGAGCAGTACTTC; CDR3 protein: CASSLEGTATYEQYF
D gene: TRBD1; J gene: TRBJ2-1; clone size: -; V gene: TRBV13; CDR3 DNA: TGTGCCAGCAGAAGACGGACAGGGGGCGCCTACAATGAGCAGTTCTTC; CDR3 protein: CASRRRTGGAYNEQFF
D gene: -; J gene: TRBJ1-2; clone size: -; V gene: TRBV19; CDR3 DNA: TGTGCCAGTAGTATAGCCGCCGGGGAGGCGGTCCTGGTGGGCTACACCTTC; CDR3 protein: CASSIAAGEAVLVGYTF
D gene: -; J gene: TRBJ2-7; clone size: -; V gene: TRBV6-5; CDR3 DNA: TGTGCCAGCAGTTACGAAGGGACCGAGCAGTACTTC; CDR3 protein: CASSYEGTEQYF
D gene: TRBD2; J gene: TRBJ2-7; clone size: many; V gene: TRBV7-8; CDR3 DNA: TGTGCCAGCAGCTTCAGTGCTAGCGGGAACGAGCAGTACTTC; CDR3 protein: CASSFSASGNEQYF
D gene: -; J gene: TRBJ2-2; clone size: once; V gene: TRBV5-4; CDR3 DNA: TGTGCCAGCAGCTCCGACCGTGTTGGGGAGCTGTTTTTT; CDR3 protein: CASSSDRVGELFF
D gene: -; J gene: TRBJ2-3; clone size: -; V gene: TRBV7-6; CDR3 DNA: TGTGCCAGCAGCTTAGCGACGGATCGCACAGATACGCAGTATTTT; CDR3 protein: CASSLATDRTDTQYF
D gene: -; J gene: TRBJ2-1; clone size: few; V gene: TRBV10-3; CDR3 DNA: TGTGCCATCAGTGAACGACAGGCGAGCTCCTACAATGAGCAGTTCTTC; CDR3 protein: CAISERQASSYNEQFF
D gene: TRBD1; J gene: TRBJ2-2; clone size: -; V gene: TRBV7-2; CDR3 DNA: TGTGCCAGCAGCTGGACAGGGACCGGGGAGCTGTTTTTT; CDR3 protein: CASSWTGTGELFF